Listed below are T cell receptor beta chains from one sample, sequenced in a study of CD8+ T cells in alopecia areata. The table came from immunoSEQ multiplex PCR; TCRdb's copy has only in-frame clones and leaves some out. The sample has about 210,000 clones; 64% are singletons. The sequencing used CD4+ T cells sorted from blood, collected at week 4, from a patient treated with tofacitinib. These receptors all come from a human donor with alopecia areata. The CDR3 runs from the conserved cysteine through the conserved F or W. The order of the fields is V gene, clone size, D gene, J gene, CDR3 protein, CDR3 DNA. A D gene is named only where the DNA matches it firmly. A clone size is listed for some rows: how often the clone was seen (once, few, many), or a class if it is expanded.

>TRBV2|-|-|TRBJ1-2
CASKGRGTNYGYTF
TGTGCCAGCAAAGGGAGGGGGACGAACTATGGCTACACCTTC
>TRBV2|-|TRBD1|TRBJ1-2
CASSRDSPYDGYTF
TGTGCCAGCAGTAGGGACAGTCCTTACGATGGCTACACCTTC
>TRBV14|-|-|TRBJ2-1
CASSQERGAPYNEQFF
TGTGCCAGCAGCCAAGAGAGGGGGGCCCCCTACAATGAGCAGTTCTTC
>TRBV13|-|-|TRBJ2-3
CATPTDTQYF
TGTGCCACCCCCACAGATACGCAGTATTTT
>TRBV6-5|-|-|TRBJ2-6
CASSLQGSGANVLTF
TGTGCCAGCAGCTTACAGGGCTCTGGGGCCAACGTCCTGACTTTC
>TRBV6-5|-|TRBD1|TRBJ2-7
CASSADRDEQYF
TGTGCCAGCAGTGCCGACAGGGACGAGCAGTACTTC
>TRBV9|-|-|TRBJ2-2
CASSVVVGELFF
TGTGCCAGCAGCGTAGTTGTCGGGGAGCTGTTTTTT
>TRBV5-1|few|TRBD1|TRBJ2-2
CASSSGQGWELFF
TGCGCCAGCAGCTCCGGACAGGGGTGGGAGCTGTTTTTT
>TRBV7-2|few|-|TRBJ1-1
CASSLVDSRTAFF
TGTGCCAGCAGCTTAGTAGATTCCAGGACTGCTTTCTTT
>TRBV4-3|-|-|TRBJ2-5
CASSQTLDGTQYF
TGCGCCAGCAGCCAAACTCTCGATGGGACCCAGTACTTC
>TRBV7-7|-|-|TRBJ2-2
CASSQGRLVNTGELFF
TGTGCTAGCAGCCAAGGCCGACTAGTCAACACCGGGGAGCTGTTTTTT
>TRBV6-4|few|-|TRBJ1-3
CASSPGGELRGNTIYF
TGTGCCAGCAGCCCTGGGGGGGAACTGAGAGGAAACACCATATATTTT
>TRBV27|-|-|TRBJ1-6
CASREDSINSPLHF
TGTGCCTCCCGCGAGGACAGCATAAATTCACCCCTCCACTTT
>TRBV5-6|few|-|TRBJ2-4
CASSYGLQLAKNIQYF
TGTGCCAGCAGCTACGGACTGCAACTAGCCAAAAACATTCAGTACTTC
>TRBV29-1|once|TRBD2|TRBJ2-7
CSVEREGYEQYF
TGCAGCGTTGAACGGGAGGGCTACGAGCAGTACTTC
>TRBV30|-|-|TRBJ2-7
CAWSRWDEGLSEQYF
TGTGCCTGGAGTCGGTGGGACGAAGGATTAAGTGAGCAGTACTTC
>TRBV7-8|-|-|TRBJ2-3
CASSSWGTTSTDTQYF
TGTGCCAGCAGCTCCTGGGGAACCACTAGCACAGATACGCAGTATTTT
>TRBV7-2|-|TRBD2|TRBJ2-7
CASSVTSGGAYEQYF
TGTGCCAGCAGCGTTACTAGCGGGGGGGCCTACGAGCAGTACTTC
>TRBV2|-|TRBD2|TRBJ2-1
CASNRLAGGEQFF
TGTGCCAGCAATCGTCTAGCGGGCGGTGAGCAGTTCTTC
>TRBV9|-|-|TRBJ1-4
CASSAGATNEKLFF
TGTGCCAGCAGCGCAGGGGCAACTAATGAAAAACTGTTTTTT
>TRBV9|-|TRBD1|TRBJ1-2
CASSPGQGRNYGYTF
TGTGCCAGCAGCCCTGGACAGGGGCGAAACTATGGCTACACCTTC
>TRBV30|few|TRBD1|TRBJ1-1
CAWNGQGAFVNTEAFF
TGTGCCTGGAATGGACAGGGGGCCTTCGTGAACACTGAAGCTTTCTTT
>TRBV18|-|-|TRBJ2-4
CASSPDYDESRNIQYF
TGTGCCAGCTCACCAGACTATGATGAGAGTCGGAACATTCAGTACTTC
>TRBV10-3|-|TRBD2|TRBJ2-1
CAISETTSGVPNEQFF
TGTGCCATCAGTGAGACCACTAGCGGGGTCCCCAATGAGCAGTTCTTC
>TRBV7-3|-|-|TRBJ2-6
CASGRNSGANVLTF
TGTGCCAGTGGGCGGAACTCTGGGGCCAACGTCCTGACTTTC
>TRBV29-1|-|TRBD2|TRBJ2-2
CSVIPGRGGAGELFF
TGCAGCGTCATCCCGGGACGGGGGGGTGCCGGGGAGCTGTTTTTT
>TRBV6-5|few|-|TRBJ1-4
CASTGLLGSEKLFF
TGTGCCAGCACCGGACTTTTGGGGAGTGAAAAACTGTTTTTT
>TRBV7-8|-|-|TRBJ1-2
CASSLEGATGGGYTF
TGTGCCAGCAGCTTAGAGGGAGCCACGGGTGGTGGCTACACCTTC
>TRBV7-9|-|TRBD1|TRBJ2-3
CASHKTGSTDTQYF
TGTGCCAGCCACAAGACAGGGAGTACAGATACGCAGTATTTT
>TRBV7-9|-|-|TRBJ1-1
CASSGRPGGAEAFF
TGTGCCAGCAGCGGCAGACCCGGAGGAGCTGAAGCTTTCTTT
>TRBV7-6|-|-|TRBJ1-2
CASSPFGTGGGYTF
TGTGCCAGCAGCCCATTCGGGACGGGAGGAGGCTACACCTTC
>TRBV7-9|-|-|TRBJ2-3
CASSFVTDTQYF
TGTGCCAGCAGCTTCGTGACAGATACGCAGTATTTT
>TRBV25-1|few|TRBD1|TRBJ2-3
CASSGSVGRGRRDTQYF
TGTGCCAGCAGTGGATCGGTAGGAAGGGGGCGAAGAGATACGCAGTATTTT
>TRBV29-1|-|-|TRBJ2-7
CSVKLTDSSYEQYF
TGCAGCGTTAAGCTAACGGACAGCTCCTACGAGCAGTACTTC
>TRBV11-2|-|TRBD2|TRBJ2-7
CASSLGDLAGVRDEQYF
TGTGCCAGCAGCTTAGGGGATCTAGCGGGGGTCCGGGACGAGCAGTACTTC
>TRBV13|once|-|TRBJ2-7
CASSLQAYEQYF
TGTGCCAGCAGCTTACAGGCATACGAGCAGTACTTC
>TRBV29-1|few|-|TRBJ2-5
CSVDAGSQETQYF
TGCAGCGTTGATGCGGGGTCCCAAGAGACCCAGTACTTC
>TRBV18|-|TRBD1|TRBJ2-7
CASSPGQQILSLYF
TGTGCCAGCTCACCGGGACAGCAAATCCTGTCACTGTACTTC
>TRBV5-1|-|TRBD2|TRBJ2-7
CASSLVIGTSSGISYEQYF
TGCGCCAGCAGCTTGGTTATTGGGACTAGCAGCGGGATTTCCTACGAGCAGTACTTC
>TRBV11-2|-|-|TRBJ2-1
CASSLGERNEQFF
TGTGCCAGCAGCTTAGGGGAACGGAATGAGCAGTTCTTC
>TRBV15|-|-|TRBJ1-4
CATSSLEAANEKLFF
TGTGCCACCAGCAGCCTTGAGGCGGCTAATGAAAAACTGTTTTTT
>TRBV9|-|-|TRBJ1-6
CASSVGPGSYNSPLHF
TGTGCCAGCAGCGTAGGCCCAGGCTCCTATAATTCACCCCTCCACTTT
>TRBV5-1|once|-|TRBJ2-6
CASSLVSSSGANVLTF
TGCGCCAGCAGCTTGGTCTCGAGCTCTGGGGCCAACGTCCTGACTTTC
>TRBV5-1|-|TRBD1|TRBJ1-1
CASSTGTANTEAFF
TGCGCCAGCAGCACCGGGACAGCCAACACTGAAGCTTTCTTT
>TRBV29-1|few|-|TRBJ1-1
CSVELAASYTEAFF
TGCAGCGTTGAATTGGCAGCTAGCTACACTGAAGCTTTCTTT
>TRBV6-6|few|-|TRBJ1-6
CASSLQENSPLHF
TGTGCCAGCAGTCTCCAGGAAAATTCACCCCTCCACTTT
>TRBV7-9|-|-|TRBJ1-1
CASSLAGQWNTEAFF
TGTGCCAGCAGCTTAGCAGGGCAATGGAACACTGAAGCTTTCTTT
>TRBV5-1|-|-|TRBJ2-5
CASSLGRGQETQYF
TGCGCCAGCAGCTTGGGCAGGGGACAAGAGACCCAGTACTTC
>TRBV29-1|-|TRBD1|TRBJ1-5
CSVRDRGEQPQHF
TGCAGCGTGCGGGACAGGGGAGAACAGCCCCAGCATTTT
>TRBV2|-|-|TRBJ2-5
CASSEQGGEETQYF
TGTGCCAGCAGTGAACAAGGGGGGGAAGAGACCCAGTACTTC
>TRBV9|-|TRBD2|TRBJ2-5
CASSSGLAQETQYF
TGTGCCAGCAGCTCGGGACTAGCGCAAGAGACCCAGTACTTC
>TRBV6-1|few|-|TRBJ1-2
CASSEYGLRGYTF
TGTGCCAGCAGTGAATATGGGCTACGAGGCTACACCTTC
>TRBV5-6|-|-|TRBJ2-3
CASSTTRTGSIDTQYF
TGTGCCAGCAGCACCACCCGGACTGGCTCCATAGATACGCAGTATTTT
>TRBV7-9|-|-|TRBJ2-5
CASSLSGRETQYF
TGTGCCAGCAGCTTAAGTGGACGAGAGACCCAGTACTTC
>TRBV18|-|-|TRBJ2-5
CASSPPTVGLQETQYF
TGTGCCAGCTCACCTCCGACCGTAGGGTTACAAGAGACCCAGTACTTC
>TRBV29-1|-|TRBD1|TRBJ2-2
CSAGTGTGSGELFF
TGCAGCGCCGGCACCGGGACAGGGAGCGGGGAGCTGTTTTTT
>TRBV6-5|-|-|TRBJ1-2
CASSLTANYGYTF
TGTGCCAGCAGCTTGACAGCCAACTATGGCTACACCTTC